The entry that follows covers one T cell receptor beta chain sequence. Its cognate antigen is unknown. The source of the sample is a study of blood T cells in healthy people across ages. Study outcomes and limitations: No one knew whether donors had CMV, which possibly confounded expanded clonotype changes.

V was pared by 1 base and J by 2 bases, with 16 bases between. CDR1 SQVTM and CDR2 ANQGSEA come from the germline V gene. This CDR3 contains 16 residues. Together with a sample-barcoded 5' primer, a J-beta primer mix was included in a second PCR lasting about 6 to 11 cycles. TCRdb itself ran the 5' RACE reads through MiXCR, one entry per CDR3 protein. The sample holds about 1.1 million distinct CDR3 sequences, around two fifths seen once. The clonotype originates from a man between 18 and 29 years old in good health. The sequenced sample consisted of blood. J is TRBJ2-3 and V is TRBV29-1; no definite D call. DNA for the CDR3: TGCAGCGTTGAAGGGGTAGTTTCGGGTATCACAGATACGCAGTATTTT. This codes for CSVEGVVSGITDTQYF.